The 14 T cell receptor beta chains in this list originate from one sample, sequenced in a study of T cells in localized non-small cell lung cancer (dated by TCRdb to the early 2020s). The library was prepared using the immunoSEQ multiplex PCR assay. Drawn from immuneACCESS, this table holds only the in-frame rearrangements with V and J called that TCRdb kept. Clones are partly lost; checked studies trace under half to an unresolved V gene and leave the rest unexplained. The sample table shows 50,000 to 60,000 clones, and around 90% are seen once. The ten largest clones capture about a sixth of the sample. This specimen consisted of PBMCs, obtained before any cancer treatment. These TCRs come from a female donor with stage II lung adenocarcinoma.

This rearrangement joins TRBV7-2 to TRBJ2-5; D not resolved. CDR1 and CDR2 (germline): SGHTA, FQGNSA. This CDR3 is 14 amino acids long. V lost 1 base to trimming and J lost 5 bases, with 11 bases between them. The CDR3, as DNA: TGTGCCAGCAGCTTAGGGTGGCTAGGGGAGACCCAGTACTTC. It codes for CASSLGWLGETQYF. The variable domain in full, with the rest retrieved from reference TRBV7-2 and TRBJ2-5, is GAGVSQSPSNKVTEKGKDVELRCDPISGHTALYWYRQSLGQGLEFLIYFQGNSAPDKSGLPSDRFSAERTGGSVSTLTIQRTQQEDSAVYLCASSLGWLGETQYFGPGTRLLVL.

The chain carries TRBV5-1 and TRBJ1-3; D uncertain. The germline V gene encodes CDR1 SGHRS and CDR2 YFSETQ. The V gene lost 0 bases and the J gene lost 4 bases, with 11 bases spanning the gap. CDR3 length equals 15 residues. CDR3 coding DNA: TGCGCCAGCAGCTTGGCCTCAACTACCGGAAACACCATATATTTT. As protein: CASSLASTTGNTIYF.

CDR3 region: CASSQSVLAGTFTQYF. DNA of the CDR3: TGTGCCAGCAGCCAAAGCGTACTAGCGGGGACCTTTACGCAGTATTTT. This chain uses TRBV21-1 with TRBJ2-3; TRBD2, as called in the table, went unchecked against the DNA. TRBV21-1 is a pseudogene segment. This CDR3 has 16 residues.

The chain links TRBV29-1 to TRBJ2-2; 11 bases match TRBD2. CDR1 is SQVTM and CDR2 is ANQGSEA in the germline V gene. This CDR3 contains 16 residues. J lost 3 bases, V lost 7 bases, and 10 bases had no gene match. CDR3 coding DNA: TGCAGCGCCGCTCGCCCTAGCGGGGGGTACACCGGGGAGCTGTTTTTT. Its protein product is CSAARPSGGYTGELFF.

The rearrangement links TRBV9 to TRBJ1-2; a weak D match, TRBD1 (6 bases). The CDR3 loop spans 17 amino acids. Deletions cut 4 bases from V and 3 bases from J, with 22 bases between. Germline CDR1 reads SGDLS; CDR2 reads YYNGEE. This CDR3 reads CASSRTDLRGSYYGYTF. CDR3 DNA: TGTGCCAGCAGCCGTACCGACCTCAGGGGAAGTTACTATGGCTACACCTTC. Drawing the rest from reference TRBV9 and TRBJ1-2, the complete variable domain is DSGVTQTPKHLITATGQRVTLRCSPRSGDLSVYWYQQSLDQGLQFLIQYYNGEERAKGNILERFSAQQFPDLHSELNLSSLELGDSALYFCASSRTDLRGSYYGYTFGSGTRLTVV.

The gene calls are TRBV7-9 and TRBJ1-2; D uncertain. Trimming cost V 5 bases and J 7 bases, with 11 bases left between them. The CDR3 runs to 12 residues. Germline V gene data show CDR1 as SEHNR and CDR2 as FQNEAQ (reference sequence). This chain's CDR3 is CASSHVLVGYTF. The CDR3 coding sequence is TGTGCCAGCAGCCACGTTCTCGTTGGCTACACCTTC.

The chain recombines TRBV6-5 with TRBJ2-1, with TRBD2 matching over 8 bases. Trimming cost V 0 bases and J 4 bases; bases outside gene matches: 5. The germline gives CDR1 MNHEY, CDR2 SVGAGI. CDR3 size: 16 residues. Here the CDR3 reads CASSYSMGGGYNEQFF. The CDR3 DNA reads as TGTGCCAGCAGTTACTCGATGGGCGGGGGGTACAATGAGCAGTTCTTC.

The V call is TRBV7-9, the J call TRBJ1-2; D gene unclear. V was pared by 1 base and J by 1 base, with 4 bases between. The CDR3 is made up of 13 amino acids. The germline gives CDR1 SEHNR, CDR2 FQNEAQ (reference sequence). The chain's CDR3 is CASSLGHNYGYTF. CDR3 DNA sequence: TGTGCCAGCAGCTTAGGACATAACTATGGCTACACCTTC.

This clone was seen a handful of times. The chain couples TRBV30 to TRBJ2-3; TRBD2 aligns across 10 bases. In germline, CDR1 is GTSNPN, CDR2 SVGIG (reference sequence). This CDR3 is built from 19 residues. V lost 0 bases and J lost 0; bases outside the gene matches: 12. The CDR3, as DNA: TGTGCCTGGAGTGTACTACTAGCGGGGCGGGTATTTAGCACAGATACGCAGTATTTT. It is translated as CAWSVLLAGRVFSTDTQYF. The full variable domain, completed using reference TRBV30 and TRBJ2-3, is SQTIHQWPATLVQPVGSPLSLECTVEGTSNPNLYWYRQAAGRGLQLLFYSVGIGQISSEVPQNLSASRPQDRQFILSSKKLLLSDSGFYLCAWSVLLAGRVFSTDTQYFGPGTRLTVL.

The table lists this clone with a count of one. J is TRBJ2-1 and V is TRBV4-1, with 8 bases aligning to TRBD2. The CDR3 runs 16 residues. Germline V gene lookup returns CDR1 MGHRA and CDR2 YSYEKL. With V trimmed by 2 bases and J by 7 bases, 10 bases remained unmatched. The CDR3: CASSQITAGDWNEQFF. For the CDR3, the DNA is TGCGCCAGCAGCCAAATTACAGCGGGGGATTGGAATGAGCAGTTCTTC.

The chain couples TRBV6-6 to TRBJ2-3; D gene unclear. There are 12 residues in the CDR3. Germline CDR1 reads MNHNY; CDR2 reads SVGAGI (reference sequence). V was trimmed by 6 bases and J by 3 bases, leaving 7 bases between them. CDR3 residues: CASRELTDTQYF. Here the CDR3 DNA reads TGTGCCAGCAGGGAGTTAACAGATACGCAGTATTTT.

This clone was observed a single time. The rearrangement joins TRBV28 to TRBJ2-5, with D perhaps being TRBD1 or TRBD2 (6 bases each). The CDR3 has 15 residues. Germline V gene sequence: CDR1 MDHEN, CDR2 SYDVKM. V shed 3 bases and J shed 2 bases, with 13 bases lying between them. The CDR3 sequence: CASSFKGGWQETQYF. The DNA of the CDR3 is TGTGCCAGCAGTTTTAAGGGGGGCTGGCAAGAGACCCAGTACTTC.

This chain joins TRBV15 and TRBJ2-1; D is possibly TRBD2 (6 bases). The germline CDR1 and CDR2 sequences are LNHNV and YYDKDF (reference sequence). V was cut by 1 base and J by 5 bases, with 9 bases left in between. This CDR3 has 14 amino acids. The CDR3 region is CATSRVAGNNEQFF. The DNA of the CDR3 is TGTGCCACCAGCAGAGTTGCGGGGAACAATGAGCAGTTCTTC.

The chain combines TRBV5-6 with TRBJ2-1; D might be TRBD1 (6 bases). Trimming shortened V by 5 bases and J by 3 bases, and 18 bases separated the two germline ends. CDR1 and CDR2 (germline): SGHDT, YYEEEE. The CDR3 has 16 amino acids. CDR3 nucleotides: TGTGCCAGCAGTCAGCTCCAGGGGTCGAGCTACAATGAGCAGTTCTTC. It specifies CASSQLQGSSYNEQFF. The full variable domain, completed using reference TRBV5-6 and TRBJ2-1, is DAGVTQSPTHLIKTRGQQVTLRCSPKSGHDTVSWYQQALGQGPQFIFQYYEEEERQRGNFPDRFSGHQFPNYSSELNVNALLLGDSALYLCASSQLQGSSYNEQFFGPGTRLTVL.